The clone carrying this T cell receptor beta chain was seen at least ten times. Its specificity is unknown. Germline loops: CDR1 LGHDT, CDR2 YNNKEL (reference sequence). V lost 6 bases, J lost 1 base, and 12 bases lay in between. The CDR3 covers 14 residues. The data belong to a study of beta chain bispecific antibodies for T cell cancers. Study outcomes and limitations: Normal T cells contributed less of the targeted TRBV signal than the leukemia cells did.

Either OKT3 anti-CD3 antibody or CD3/CD28 beads expanded T cells from blood mononuclear cells over about three days. A single record per CDR3 protein comes from TCRdb applying MiXCR to the 5' RACE reads. Among some 21,000 distinct CDR3 sequences listed, around 2.4% were seen once. The sample taken for sequencing was healthy donor T cells cultured with leukemia cells. The V and J genes are TRBV3-1 and TRBJ1-1; D may be TRBD1 (6 bases). The TCR originated in a human donor in good health. Some clones in this sample may be carry-over from other donors' samples. The CDR3 loop reads CASRRPGQNTEAFF. The CDR3 DNA reads TGTGCCAGCAGACGCCCGGGACAGAACACTGAAGCTTTCTTT.